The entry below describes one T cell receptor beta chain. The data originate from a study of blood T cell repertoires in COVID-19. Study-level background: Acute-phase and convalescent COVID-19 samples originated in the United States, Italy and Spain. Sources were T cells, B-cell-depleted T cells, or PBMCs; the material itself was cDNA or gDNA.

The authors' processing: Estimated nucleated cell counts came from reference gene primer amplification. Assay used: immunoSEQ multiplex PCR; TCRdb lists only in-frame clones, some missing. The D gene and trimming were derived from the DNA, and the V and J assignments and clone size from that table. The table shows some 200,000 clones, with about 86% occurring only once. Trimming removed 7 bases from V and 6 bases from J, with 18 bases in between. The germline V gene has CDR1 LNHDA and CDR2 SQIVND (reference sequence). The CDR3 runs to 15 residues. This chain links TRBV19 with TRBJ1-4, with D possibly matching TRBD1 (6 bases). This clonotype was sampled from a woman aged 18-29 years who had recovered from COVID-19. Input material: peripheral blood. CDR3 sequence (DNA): TGTGCCAGTACCGCGGACAGCTCCTGGCATGAAAAACTGTTTTTT. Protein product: CASTADSSWHEKLFF.